This T cell receptor beta chain was profiled in a study of blood T cells in healthy people across ages. Background on the study: There was about one barcoded beta molecule captured by template switching per two T cells.

Together with a sample-barcoded 5' primer, a J-beta primer mix was included in a second PCR lasting roughly 6 to 12 cycles. A template-switch adaptor containing 12 random nucleotides labeled each cDNA molecule. Each CDR3 protein gets one entry after TCRdb re-called the 5' RACE reads with MiXCR. The repertoire holds over 1.5 million distinct CDR3 sequences, with about 50% as singletons. With respect to this clonotype: Antigen specificity is unknown.

General observations from the study: More naive CD4+ cells and higher diversity were found in long-lived than in aged donors.

Trimming cost V 5 bases and J 3 bases; bases outside gene matches: 8. CDR1 and CDR2 from the germline V gene are SGHTA and FQGNSA. The CDR3 contains 16 residues. The sequence derives from a woman aged 40 to 50 in good health. Sequenced material: blood. The chain links TRBV7-2 to TRBJ2-3; 10 bases match TRBD2. In DNA form, the CDR3 reads TGTGCCAGCAGCATGATAGCGGGGGGACTGACAGATACGCAGTATTTT. Translation gives CASSMIAGGLTDTQYF. The full variable domain, with the rest looked up from reference TRBV7-2 and TRBJ2-3, is GAGVSQSPSNKVTEKGKDVELRCDPISGHTALYWYRQSLGQGLEFLIYFQGNSAPDKSGLPSDRFSAERTGGSVSTLTIQRTQQEDSAVYLCASSMIAGGLTDTQYFGPGTRLTVL.